This TCR beta chain was obtained from a study of blood T cell repertoires in COVID-19. Study in general: COVID-19 samples collected from the United States, Italy and Spain covered acute and convalescent phases. T cells, B-cell-depleted T cells, or PBMCs provided the cDNA or gDNA that served as material.

Looked up from germline, CDR1 is ENHRY and CDR2 is SYGVKD. Trimming stripped 10 bases from V and 6 bases from J, with 18 bases between. The CDR3 sequence is 13 residues long. Some clones are missing from TCRdb's copy, which holds only in-frame ones; the method was immunoSEQ multiplex PCR. Of around 95,000 clones listed, approximately 81% are singletons. This chain connects TRBV10-3 to TRBJ1-1; D possibly corresponds to TRBD1 (5 bases). The sequenced material came from peripheral blood. This TCR derives from a human donor in a cohort sampled during active COVID-19. CDR3 residues: CATLGGEWPEAFF. CDR3 coding DNA: TGTGCCACTTTGGGAGGGGAATGGCCTGAAGCTTTCTTT.